The sequence of this TCR beta chain was determined in a study of lung T cells in sarcoidosis with Löfgren's syndrome (dated by TCRdb to the late 2010s). With respect to the entire study: Sarcoidosis was described as a granulomatous, mainly pulmonary disease marked by CD4+ T cell accumulation in bronchoalveolar lavage fluid. The repertoire analyses were focused on Lofgren's syndrome patients.

Counted from cysteine to phenylalanine, this CDR3 has 15 amino acids. Only the CDR3 DNA stays, 45 bases, in frame from base 1. CDR1 and CDR2, looked up from the germline V gene, are LGHNT and FRNRAP. The listed sequencing device is Illumina MiSeq. In-frame beta chains were kept once TCRdb had trimmed the public reads at Q25 with fastp and called clones with MiXCR. Here each entry gathers all rows of one CDR3 protein and keeps the most common genes and DNA. This sample has about 2,900 distinct CDR3 sequences in its table, and roughly a quarter of those were observed once. 10% to 15% of the sample belongs to the ten largest clones. What the research found in general, with its limitations: TRAV12-1 and TRBV2 were reported as the most expanded V gene segments in Löfgren's syndrome patients compared with control subjects. The study only suggested recognition of a sarcoidosis-associated antigen, and the antigen remained putative and unidentified. Sharing of TRAV12-1 and TRBV2 CDR3 motifs among multiple Lofgren's syndrome patients was reported, suggesting public CD4+ TCR repertoires. In alphabeta pairing analysis, TRAV12-1 was found to pair preferentially with TRBV2, and CDR3 homology was shown by the resulting paired TCRs.

TCR repertoires were profiled from CD4+ T cells obtained by bronchoalveolar lavage. Regarding this clonotype: It lacks a known antigen. Germline and junction disagree at one end, which may indicate a read error.

This TCR was recovered from a human donor with sarcoidosis (Löfgren's syndrome or another form), or a control subject (not recorded which). This chain joins TRBV12-5 to TRBJ2-1; TRBD2 matches 7 bases in the middle. The sequenced sample was CD4+ T cells from bronchoalveolar lavage. The nucleotide sequence is given as TGTGCTGGTGGAGATGGCGGGAGCTCCTACAATGAGCAGTTCTTC. Translation gives CAGGDGGSSYNEQFF.